The 27 T cell receptor beta chains given below trace back to one sample, sequenced in a study of T-cell memory formation after mild COVID-19. One entry per CDR3 protein, called by TCRdb with MiXCR from the 5' RACE reads. The sample yields 300,000 to 350,000 distinct CDR3 sequences, over 11% seen once. Sequenced sample: PBMCs or a T cell subset sorted from them (not recorded which). All receptors derive from a man aged 18 to 35 who had mild COVID-19 (a few samples of this study predate the infection). Cell type and time point are not known.

This clonotype was counted a few times. The chain combines TRBV7-9 with TRBJ1-1, with no clear D. V lost 2 bases and J lost 6, with 13 bases in between. The CDR3 consists of 14 residues. CDR1 and CDR2 from the germline V gene are SEHNR and FQNEAQ (reference sequence). The CDR3 region is CASSLYGPVSEAFF. Written as DNA, the CDR3 is TGTGCCAGCAGCTTATACGGTCCCGTCTCTGAAGCTTTCTTT.

V gene TRBV3-1 combines with J gene TRBJ1-5, with a possible D match to TRBD1 (6 bases). The germline gives CDR1 LGHDT, CDR2 YNNKEL (reference sequence). V was pared by 1 base and J by 6 bases, with 10 bases between. This CDR3 spans 14 amino acids. DNA of the CDR3: TGTGCCAGCAGCCAAGCGGACAGCTTTCAGCCCCAGCATTTT. It codes for CASSQADSFQPQHF.

The table lists this clonotype with a few counts. The chain has TRBV6-2 or TRBV6-3 and TRBJ2-7; 7 bases line up with TRBD1. The junction had 8 bases not matched to a gene; V was cut back by 6 bases and J by 6 bases. The CDR3 extends over 13 amino acids. CDR1 MNHEY and CDR2 SVGEGT come from the germline V gene. CDR3 residues: CASRPVTGSEQYF. CDR3 DNA sequence: TGTGCCAGCAGACCGGTGACAGGGAGCGAGCAGTACTTC.

This clonotype came up many times. This chain uses TRBV18 with TRBJ1-3; a weak D match, TRBD1 (6 bases). Deletions cut 3 bases from V and 0 bases from J, with 9 bases between. This CDR3 is built from 15 residues. The germline V gene encodes CDR1 KGHSH and CDR2 LQKENI. The CDR3 region has the DNA TGTGCCAGCTCACCTGAACAGGGCTCTGGAAACACCATATATTTT. Protein product: CASSPEQGSGNTIYF.

The V and J genes are TRBV5-1 and TRBJ2-1, with D perhaps TRBD2 (5 bases). The CDR3 contains 14 residues. CDR1 SGHRS and CDR2 YFSETQ come from the germline V gene. V was clipped by 4 bases and J by 8 bases, with 16 bases between them. The CDR3 region has the DNA TGCGCCAGCAGCATAAGGACGGGGAGAGATGAGCAGTTCTTC. Protein: CASSIRTGRDEQFF.

At least ten counts were recorded for this clonotype. The chain has TRBV5-1 and TRBJ1-6, with 7 bases identical to TRBD1. The CDR3 runs to 14 residues. Per the germline V gene, CDR1 is SGHRS and CDR2 is YFSETQ. With V trimmed by 3 bases and J by 5 bases, 2 bases remained unmatched. The CDR3: CASSSGQNNSPLHF. CDR3 nucleotide sequence: TGCGCCAGCAGCTCGGGACAGAATAATTCACCCCTCCACTTT.

This clonotype was detected a few times. The chain carries TRBV7-9 and TRBJ1-1, with 10 bases fitting TRBD1. Germline V gene lookup returns CDR1 SEHNR and CDR2 FQNEAQ (reference sequence). This CDR3 is 16 amino acids long. The ends lost 10 bases at V and 1 base at J; junction bases unmatched: 12. This chain's CDR3 is CATHRWDRGRNTEAFF. The CDR3 DNA follows: TGTGCCACCCACCGGTGGGACAGGGGAAGGAACACTGAAGCTTTCTTT.

V gene TRBV20-1 combines with J gene TRBJ2-1, with 9 bases fitting TRBD2. With 0 bases clipped from V and 4 bases from J, the junction kept 13 bases outside the gene matches. The CDR3 contains 18 residues. Germline V CDR1 and CDR2: DFQATT, SNEGSKA (reference sequence). DNA of the CDR3: TGCAGTGCTAGAGATCCCTCCGGGGTAGCGGGGGAGTACAATGAGCAGTTCTTC. Its protein product is CSARDPSGVAGEYNEQFF.

This clonotype was detected a few times. V is TRBV20-1 and J is TRBJ2-1; the match to TRBD2 covers 8 bases. The V segment lost 1 base and the J segment 10 bases; nucleotides outside the gene matches: 9. The CDR3 loop spans 14 amino acids. Germline lookup yields CDR1 DFQATT and CDR2 SNEGSKA (reference sequence). CDR3 coding DNA: TGCAGTGCTAGAGCGATCGGGGGGGCAGAGGAGCAGTTCTTC. This encodes CSARAIGGAEEQFF.

Details on this clonotype: One junction end does not reproduce the germline sequence, and a read error may be involved. The CDR3 DNA reads TGCGCCAGCAGCACCGGGACTAGCGGGGGGGCATTTGAGACCAAGTACTTC. As protein: CASSTGTSGGAFETKYF. V gene TRBV5-1 combines with J gene TRBJ2-5; 16 nucleotides align to TRBD2. Germline CDR1 SGHRS, CDR2 YFSETQ. This CDR3 is built from 17 residues.

This rearrangement joins TRBV29-1 to TRBJ1-2; D might be TRBD1 (5 bases). With 4 bases removed from V and 7 bases from J, the gap between germline ends came to 7 bases. Germline values: CDR1 SQVTM, CDR2 ANQGSEA. This CDR3 comprises 10 residues. CDR3 nucleotides: TGCAGCGTTGGTAGGGGTGGCTACACCTTC. Amino acid sequence: CSVGRGGYTF.

This chain joins TRBV4-3 and TRBJ2-3, with TRBD2 matching 9 bases. The CDR3 covers 16 residues. The germline V gene has CDR1 LGHNA and CDR2 YSLEER. Germline trimming cut 0 bases from V and 4 bases from J; bases unmatched to any gene: 5. The CDR3: CASSQETSGVPDTQYF. The DNA for the CDR3 is TGCGCCAGCAGCCAAGAGACTAGCGGTGTTCCAGATACGCAGTATTTT.

The V call is TRBV20-1, the J call TRBJ1-4; D may be TRBD1 (5 bases). Looked up from germline, CDR1 is DFQATT and CDR2 is SNEGSKA (reference sequence). The CDR3 spans 14 residues. V lost 6 bases, J lost 2 bases, and 13 bases lay in between. The CDR3 region is CSAWSGGTNEKLFF. In nucleotides, the CDR3 is TGCAGTGCCTGGTCGGGGGGTACTAATGAAAAACTGTTTTTT.

The chain is built from TRBV28 and TRBJ1-2; D unclear. The CDR3 has 13 amino acids. V shed 6 bases and J shed 8 bases, with 16 bases lying between them. Germline V gives CDR1 MDHEN, CDR2 SYDVKM. In DNA form, the CDR3 reads TGTGCCAGCAGGCGGGGAGCTTTTTTGGGCTACACCTTC. Protein product: CASRRGAFLGYTF.

This clonotype was seen only a few times. The chain uses TRBV14 and TRBJ2-1; TRBD2 might be the D (5 bases). Between the trimmed V and J ends, which lost 0 bases and 6 bases, there was a span of 18 bases. The CDR3 is 17 residues long. CDR1 SGHDN and CDR2 FVKESK come from the germline V gene. This chain's CDR3 is CASSQDAGVGITNEQFF. The CDR3 DNA sequence: TGTGCCAGCAGCCAAGATGCCGGCGTCGGGATTACCAATGAGCAGTTCTTC.

The chain carries TRBV12-3 or TRBV12-4 and TRBJ1-1; D remains unclear. V was pared by 1 base and J by 10 bases, with 7 bases between. CDR3 length: 11 residues. The CDR3 protein is CASSLGQVAFF. CDR3 nucleotides: TGTGCCAGCAGTTTAGGGCAGGTAGCTTTCTTT.

The chain carries TRBV7-2 and TRBJ1-1; D may be TRBD1 (5 bases). Germline assignment: CDR1 SGHTA and CDR2 FQGNSA. V gave up 2 bases and J gave up 9 bases, with 10 bases separating them. The CDR3 has 12 amino acids. The DNA for the CDR3 is TGTGCCAGCAGCTTAAGGGCAGGGCAAGCTTTCTTT. This sequence encodes CASSLRAGQAFF.

The V and J genes are TRBV5-4 and TRBJ2-1; 7 nucleotides match TRBD1. The CDR3 loop spans 15 amino acids. V shed 5 bases and J 0 bases; nucleotides not matched to a gene: 5. Germline CDR1 SGHNT, CDR2 YYREEE (reference sequence). The CDR3 nucleotides are TGTGCCAGCAGTATGGGACAGAGCTCCTACAATGAGCAGTTCTTC. Encoded protein: CASSMGQSSYNEQFF.

This clonotype was seen more than once but under ten times. This chain connects TRBV12-3 or TRBV12-4 to TRBJ2-3; D is uncertain. The CDR3 runs to 12 residues. Trimming removed 7 bases from V and 4 bases from J, with 9 bases in between. The CDR3 sequence is CASKGVPDTQYF. The DNA of the CDR3 is TGTGCCAGCAAGGGCGTCCCAGATACGCAGTATTTT.

The rearrangement joins TRBV20-1 to TRBJ2-1; TRBD2 matches 8 bases. J gave up 0 bases and V 6 bases, and 7 bases lay outside the gene matches. From germline, CDR1 is DFQATT and CDR2 SNEGSKA (reference sequence). CDR3 size: 15 residues. CDR3 nucleotide sequence: TGCAGTGCAAGAAGCGGGGGAAACTCCTACAATGAGCAGTTCTTC. This gives the protein CSARSGGNSYNEQFF.

The chain couples TRBV2 to TRBJ1-2; D call uncertain. From germline, CDR1 is SNHLY and CDR2 FYNNEI. The CDR3 is made up of 13 amino acids. Trimming pared 5 bases from V and 1 base from J, leaving 8 bases between. CDR3 bases: TGTGCCAGCAGTCAAACAGTTAACTATGGCTACACCTTC. Its translation: CASSQTVNYGYTF. The whole variable domain, filled in from reference TRBV2 and TRBJ1-2, reads EPEVTQTPSHQVTQMGQEVILRCVPISNHLYFYWYRQILGQKVEFLVSFYNNEISEKSEIFDDQFSVERPDGSNFTLKIRSTKLEDSAMYFCASSQTVNYGYTFGSGTRLTVV.

V gene TRBV6-5 combines with J gene TRBJ2-7; the match to TRBD1 covers 7 bases. The V segment lost 5 bases and the J segment 3 bases; nucleotides outside the gene matches: 4. CDR3 length: 13 residues. Germline V gene data show CDR1 as MNHEY and CDR2 as SVGAGI. The DNA for the CDR3 is TGTGCCAGCAGTGCAAGACAGGGCTACGAGCAGTACGTC. It translates to CASSARQGYEQYV.

The sample holds a few counts of this clonotype. The CDR3 sequence: CASSLTPGAGNQPQHF. CDR3 nucleotides: TGTGCCAGCAGTTTAACCCCAGGGGCTGGCAATCAGCCCCAGCATTTT. The chain couples TRBV28 to TRBJ1-5; maybe TRBD1 (6 bases). Germline CDR1 and CDR2: MDHEN and SYDVKM. This CDR3 has 16 residues. V shed 2 bases and J shed 2 bases, with 13 bases lying between them. The full variable domain, rest sourced from reference TRBV28 and TRBJ1-5, is DVKVTQSSRYLVKRTGEKVFLECVQDMDHENMFWYRQDPGLGLRLIYFSYDVKMKEKGDIPEGYSVSREKKERFSLILESASTNQTSMYLCASSLTPGAGNQPQHFGDGTRLSIL.

Comment on this clonotype: The junction departs from germline at one end; a sequencing error may be responsible. The chain is built from TRBV4-1 and TRBJ2-1, with 7 positions matching TRBD1. The CDR3 sequence is 11 residues long. The germline gives CDR1 MGHRA, CDR2 YSYEKL. The CDR3 DNA follows: TGCGCCAGCAGGTGGTTCAGGGGGATGGTCTTC. Translated, it gives CASRWFRGMVF.

V is TRBV21-1 and J is TRBJ2-6; the table's TRBD1 call for D was not verified on the DNA. TRBV21-1 is deemed a pseudogene. The CDR3 totals 16 residues. The CDR3, as DNA: TGTGCCACCACCCCGAGCCAGGGGCCTGGGGCCAACGTCCTGACTTTC. Amino acids: CATTPSQGPGANVLTF.

This clonotype was observed many times. The chain is built from TRBV7-9 and TRBJ2-5; D is unresolved. The germline V gene encodes CDR1 SEHNR and CDR2 FQNEAQ (reference sequence). CDR3 length equals 11 residues. V lost 4 bases to trimming and J lost 5 bases, with 5 bases between them. CDR3 residues: CASSSSETQYF. The CDR3 bases are TGTGCCAGCAGCTCCTCGGAGACCCAGTACTTC.

The V and J genes are TRBV7-9 and TRBJ1-2; a possible D gene is TRBD1 (5 bases). The V gene lost 3 bases and the J gene lost 4 bases, with 12 bases spanning the gap. The CDR3 covers 14 residues. Looked up from germline, CDR1 is SEHNR and CDR2 is FQNEAQ (reference sequence). The CDR3 loop is CASSFTDGTYGYTF. Here the CDR3 DNA reads TGTGCCAGCAGCTTTACGGACGGGACCTATGGCTACACCTTC.